These 11 T cell receptor beta chains were all obtained from the same sample, sequenced in a study of blood T cell repertoires in COVID-19 (dated by TCRdb to 2019 to 2021). The library was produced with the immunoSEQ multiplex PCR assay. TCRdb stores this immuneACCESS table with in-frame sequences only. Part of the clones is absent; in the studies checked, under half of the shortfall reflects unresolved V genes, and no reason is known for the rest. Present in this sample are roughly 220,000 clones, approximately 90% of which were seen just once. The top ten clones comprise about 4% of the sample. Specimen: PBMCs or T cells enriched from blood (not recorded which). The receptor source for this set is a woman in her thirties or forties with acute COVID-19.

The chain carries TRBV18 and TRBJ2-2, with 14 bases that match TRBD2. Germline trimming cut 4 bases from V and 3 bases from J; bases unmatched to any gene: 1. The CDR3 consists of 16 residues. CDR1 and CDR2 (germline): KGHSH, LQKENI. The CDR3 region is CASSQGLAGDTGELFF. CDR3 DNA: TGTGCCAGCTCACAGGGACTAGCGGGGGACACCGGGGAGCTGTTTTTT.

This chain uses TRBV27 with TRBJ1-1, with D hard to call. Germline-derived CDR1 and CDR2 are MNHEY and SMNVEV (reference sequence). V gave up 5 bases and J gave up 1 base, with 11 bases separating them. The CDR3 spans 14 residues. The CDR3 DNA follows: TGTGCCAGCAGTATTCGGCGGGGGAACACTGAAGCTTTCTTT. The encoded protein is CASSIRRGNTEAFF.

The chain links TRBV5-1 to TRBJ2-1; 7 bases fit TRBD2. The CDR3 totals 14 residues. Per the germline V gene, CDR1 is SGHRS and CDR2 is YFSETQ. Germline trimming cut 0 bases from V and 7 bases from J; bases unmatched to any gene: 4. In DNA, the CDR3 is TGCGCCAGCAGCTTGGCAGGGACTAAAAATGAGCAGTTCTTC. Its translation: CASSLAGTKNEQFF.

A few counts support this clone. The chain combines TRBV5-4 with TRBJ1-1; a possible D gene is TRBD1 (5 bases). Trimming removed 0 bases at V and 6 bases at J, with 12 bases between. Per germline, CDR1 SGHNT and CDR2 YYREEE (reference sequence). This CDR3 spans 14 amino acids. CDR3 protein: CASSLDRGLAEAFF. The CDR3 bases are TGTGCCAGCAGCTTGGATCGGGGGTTGGCTGAAGCTTTCTTT. Looking up the rest from reference TRBV5-4 and TRBJ1-1 gives the full variable domain: ETGVTQSPTHLIKTRGQQVTLRCSSQSGHNTVSWYQQALGQGPQFIFQYYREEENGRGNFPPRFSGLQFPNYSSELNVNALELDDSALYLCASSLDRGLAEAFFGQGTRLTVV.

The chain employs TRBV6-4 and TRBJ1-1; D possibly corresponds to TRBD1 (5 bases). This CDR3 has 14 residues. The germline gives CDR1 MRHNA, CDR2 SNTAGT. Between the trimmed V and J ends, which lost 4 bases and 1 base, there was a span of 10 bases. The CDR3: CASSVSTANTEAFF. The CDR3 coding sequence is TGTGCCAGCAGTGTGTCGACAGCGAACACTGAAGCTTTCTTT.

The chain recombines TRBV30 with TRBJ2-1; D perhaps matches TRBD1 (6 bases). This CDR3 spans 12 amino acids. Per the germline V gene, CDR1 is GTSNPN and CDR2 is SVGIG (reference sequence). The germline V and J ends were trimmed by 2 bases and 10 bases, with 12 bases remaining between them. Here the CDR3 reads CAWSIQGKEQFF. The CDR3 DNA follows: TGTGCCTGGAGTATACAGGGAAAAGAGCAGTTCTTC.

This chain joins TRBV5-1 and TRBJ1-2; D may be TRBD1 (6 bases). Germline V gene sequence: CDR1 SGHRS, CDR2 YFSETQ. The CDR3 is made up of 16 amino acids. V lost 1 base and J lost 6, with 19 bases in between. The CDR3 DNA reads TGCGCCAGCAGCTTGACAGGGACCCCCGGGAGGGATGGCTACACCTTC. Translating gives CASSLTGTPGRDGYTF.

This clone was observed once. The chain combines TRBV7-9 with TRBJ1-1, with unresolved D. Trimming took 4 bases from V and 6 from J, leaving 6 bases between them. The CDR3 is made up of 11 amino acids. Germline V lookup: CDR1 SEHNR, CDR2 FQNEAQ (reference sequence). The CDR3: CASSSRPEAFF. The CDR3, as DNA: TGTGCCAGCAGCTCTAGACCTGAAGCTTTCTTT.

V and J are TRBV7-2 and TRBJ2-7; 15 positions match TRBD2. Germline lookup yields CDR1 SGHTA and CDR2 FQGNSA. The CDR3 is made up of 18 amino acids. V shed 5 bases and J 0 bases; nucleotides not matched to a gene: 8. The CDR3, as DNA: TGTGCCAGCAGCCCGGGACTAGCGGGGGGCCTAAGCTCCTACGAGCAGTACTTC. Its protein is CASSPGLAGGLSSYEQYF.

The V and J genes are TRBV13 and TRBJ2-7, with TRBD2 matching 11 bases. V gave up 3 bases and J gave up 6 bases; unmatched junction bases: 4. The CDR3 runs to 14 residues. The V gene's germline CDR1 is PRHDT and CDR2 FYEKMQ (reference sequence). CDR3 amino acids: CASSFSGGAFEQYF. The CDR3 nucleotides are TGTGCCAGCAGCTTTAGCGGGGGGGCCTTCGAGCAGTACTTC.

V gene TRBV9 combines with J gene TRBJ2-5; 11 nucleotides line up with TRBD1. The CDR3 sequence is 16 residues long. J was trimmed by 2 bases and V by 4 bases; bases with no gene match: 7. In germline, CDR1 is SGDLS, CDR2 YYNGEE. Written as DNA, the CDR3 is TGTGCCAGCAGCCCCCGGGACAGGGGGGGGCAAGAGACCCAGTACTTC. Amino acids: CASSPRDRGGQETQYF.